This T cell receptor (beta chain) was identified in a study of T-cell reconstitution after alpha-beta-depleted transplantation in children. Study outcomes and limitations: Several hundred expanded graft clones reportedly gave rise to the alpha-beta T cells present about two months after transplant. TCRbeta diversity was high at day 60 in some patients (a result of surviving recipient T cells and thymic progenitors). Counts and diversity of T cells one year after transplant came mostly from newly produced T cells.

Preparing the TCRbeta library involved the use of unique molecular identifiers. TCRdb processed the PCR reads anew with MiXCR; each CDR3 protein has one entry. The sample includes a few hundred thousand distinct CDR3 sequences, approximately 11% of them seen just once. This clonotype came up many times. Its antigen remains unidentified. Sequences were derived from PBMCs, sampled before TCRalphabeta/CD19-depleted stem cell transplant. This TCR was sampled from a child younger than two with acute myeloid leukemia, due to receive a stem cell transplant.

CDR3 DNA: TGCAGCGTTGGACAGGCTAGCACAGATACGCAGTATTTT. Translation gives CSVGQASTDTQYF. This rearrangement joins TRBV29-1 to TRBJ2-3; D perhaps matches TRBD1 (6 bases). The germline CDR1 and CDR2 sequences are SQVTM and ANQGSEA. The CDR3 contains 13 residues. V shed 4 bases and J shed 0 bases, with 8 bases lying between them.